The T cell receptor beta chain described here comes from a study of blood T cells in healthy people across ages. This CDR3 is built from 13 residues. Unmatched junction bases numbered 7, after V lost 5 bases and J lost 7 bases. CDR1 and CDR2 (germline): MNHEY, SVGEGT. The study's findings and limits: Percentage of naive T cells showed a strong correlation with TCR beta diversity. Calculation of diversity from one million T cells yielded estimates considered to be underestimates.

This clonotype occurred a few times. Its antigen is still unknown. Using a J-beta primer mix together with a sample-barcoded 5' primer, a second PCR was run for about 6 to 12 cycles. TCRdb analysed the 5' RACE reads with MiXCR anew, one entry per CDR3 protein. The profile shows over 1,500,000 distinct CDR3 sequences, roughly 49% of them singletons. What was sequenced was blood. This chain joins TRBV6-2 or TRBV6-3 and TRBJ1-2, with 7 nucleotides matching TRBD1. The origin of this receptor is a woman between 35 and 50 years old in good health. The CDR3 reads CASSDHRGTGYTF. CDR3 DNA sequence: TGTGCCAGCAGTGACCACAGGGGTACTGGCTACACCTTC.